This record covers a single T cell receptor (beta chain). The target antigen is unknown. The source of the sample is a study of identical twins. General observations from the study: With abundant cord blood beta clonotypes, insertions were fewer; memory repertoires showed no such pattern. Invariant cells of the MAIT and iNKT types might have partly distorted the zero-insertion analyses.

With template switching, a universal primer site was added, and the cDNA carried unique molecular identifiers. Each CDR3 protein is one row after TCRdb ran MiXCR on the 5' RACE reads. The sample gives about 690,000 distinct CDR3 sequences, roughly 6% of which show up once; 1.5% to 2% is in the top ten. Germline loops: CDR1 MNHEY, CDR2 SMNVEV (reference sequence). CDR3 length equals 15 residues. V was shortened by 2 bases and J by 2 bases, with 12 bases between the two germline ends. This receptor was obtained from a man aged 18 to 30 in good health. V gene TRBV27 combines with J gene TRBJ2-5, with D tentatively TRBD2 (6 bases). The sample consisted of naive T cells sorted from blood. The DNA of the CDR3 is TGTGCCAGCAGTTTAGTTTGGCGGGGTCAAGAGACCCAGTACTTC. Translation: CASSLVWRGQETQYF.